This TCR beta chain was sequenced during a study of OX40 agonist ivuxolimab in advanced cancers. Data came from immunoSEQ multiplex PCR; TCRdb stores just in-frame clones and leaves some out. The table shows tens of thousands of clones, with around 84% occurring only once. The CDR3 has 16 amino acids. The ends were cut back, 4 bases at V and 6 bases at J, with 20 bases in the middle. From germline, CDR1 is MDHEN and CDR2 SYDVKM. The sequenced sample was CD4+ or CD8+ T cells sorted from blood, obtained in a trial of the OX40 agonist ivuxolimab. This sequence was found in an adult with an advanced solid tumor such as melanoma, head and neck, liver or kidney cancer. V is TRBV28 and J is TRBJ2-3; perhaps D is TRBD1 or TRBD2 (6 bases each). In DNA form, the CDR3 reads TGTGCCAGCAGTTCCCGACTAGGGGGACCTCAGGATACGCAGTATTTT. Protein sequence: CASSSRLGGPQDTQYF.